The 21 T cell receptor beta chains given below trace back to one sample, sequenced in a study of shared clonotypes between healthy human individuals. CD8 cells regarded as naive lacked CD45RO, were positively chosen for CCR7, and omitted terminally differentiated effector memory CD45RA+ cells. Some clones are missing from TCRdb's copy, which holds only in-frame ones; the method was immunoSEQ multiplex PCR. The table lists about 2.1 million clones, roughly 93% of them singletons. The sample consisted of naive CD8+ T cells from PBMCs. The receptors stem from a man younger than 35 in good health. Some clones in this sample may be carry-over from other donors' samples.

V usage is TRBV7-9 and J usage is TRBJ2-2, with D tentatively TRBD2 (5 bases). Trimming removed 0 bases at V and 7 bases at J, with 18 bases between. The CDR3 spans 17 residues. Germline CDR1 and CDR2: SEHNR and FQNEAQ (reference sequence). CDR3 protein: CASSLALGGSMRGELFF. DNA of the CDR3: TGTGCCAGCAGCTTAGCCCTAGGTGGGAGTATGCGCGGGGAGCTGTTTTTT.

The V call is TRBV27, the J call TRBJ2-1; D gene unclear. The germline V gene encodes CDR1 MNHEY and CDR2 SMNVEV (reference sequence). V was clipped by 4 bases and J by 2 bases, with 6 bases between them. The CDR3 contains 13 residues. The DNA for the CDR3 is TGTGCCAGCAGTTCGGAAGCCTACAATGAGCAGTTCTTC. This codes for CASSSEAYNEQFF.

This clone was observed a single time. This chain links TRBV4-2 with TRBJ2-7; D not certain. V shed 1 base and J shed 3 bases, with 10 bases lying between them. CDR3 length: 14 amino acids. Germline CDR1 LGHNA, CDR2 YNFKEQ. The CDR3 coding sequence is TGTGCCAGCAGCCAAGCGGTGGTTAGCTACGAGCAGTACTTC. Translating gives CASSQAVVSYEQYF.

This sequence joins TRBV6-6 and TRBJ2-7; D unresolved. The CDR3 is 13 residues long. V was cut by 2 bases and J by 3 bases, with 8 bases left in between. The germline CDR1 and CDR2 sequences are MNHNY and SVGAGI (reference sequence). The CDR3 DNA reads TGTGCCAGCAGTTACCACCATGGCTACGAGCAGTACTTC. Protein product: CASSYHHGYEQYF.

The J gene is TRBJ2-5, the V gene TRBV15; D gene uncertain. This CDR3 is 14 amino acids long. Germline values: CDR1 LNHNV, CDR2 YYDKDF (reference sequence). V lost 3 bases, J lost 2 bases, and 10 bases lay in between. The DNA of the CDR3 is TGTGCCACCAGCAGTTGGGTAGAGCAAGAGACCCAGTACTTC. This sequence encodes CATSSWVEQETQYF.

This chain joins TRBV19 and TRBJ1-2; the D is unclear. Trimming pared 4 bases from V and 6 bases from J, leaving 9 bases between. The V gene's germline CDR1 is LNHDA and CDR2 SQIVND (reference sequence). CDR3 length: 12 residues. CDR3 nucleotide sequence: TGTGCCAGTAGTAGGAACTACAATGGCTACACCTTC. Residues: CASSRNYNGYTF.

The gene calls are TRBV7-2 and TRBJ2-7; D is unclear. The CDR3 is made up of 13 amino acids. Germline CDR1 SGHTA, CDR2 FQGNSA. Trimming took off 5 bases at V and 4 bases at J, with 12 bases between the two ends. DNA of the CDR3: TGTGCCAGCAGCGTAGGGCGTAGTTACGAGCAGTACTTC. It yields the protein CASSVGRSYEQYF.

The chain couples TRBV6-6 to TRBJ2-1, with D tentatively TRBD1 (6 bases). The CDR3 consists of 12 residues. V lost 7 bases and J lost 9, with 13 bases in between. Looked up from germline, CDR1 is MNHNY and CDR2 is SVGAGI (reference sequence). Here the CDR3 reads CASTLQGGEQFF. In DNA, the CDR3 is TGTGCCAGCACCCTACAGGGTGGTGAGCAGTTCTTC.

The chain couples TRBV7-8 to TRBJ1-1, with 7 bases fitting TRBD1. CDR1 is SGHVS, CDR2 FQNEAQ, per germline. The CDR3 has 13 amino acids. V was clipped by 7 bases and J by 4 bases; unmatched bases: 6. The CDR3 DNA reads as TGTGCCAGCACCCCCAGGGGGGGCACTGAAGCTTTCTTT. Amino acids: CASTPRGGTEAFF.

The J gene is TRBJ2-5, the V gene TRBV6-5; 8 nucleotides agree with TRBD1. Trimming removed 3 bases from V and 4 bases from J; junction bases left unmatched: 10. CDR3 length equals 16 residues. Germline values: CDR1 MNHEY, CDR2 SVGAGI. CDR3 amino acids: CASSYFGAGGVETQYF. CDR3 DNA sequence: TGTGCCAGCAGTTATTTCGGAGCAGGGGGCGTAGAGACCCAGTACTTC.

V and J are TRBV5-8 and TRBJ2-5; D tentatively reads TRBD1 or TRBD2 (7 bases each). The CDR3 is 14 residues long. Germline V lookup: CDR1 SGHTS, CDR2 YDEGEE. V lost 1 base and J lost 4, with 11 bases in between. In DNA form, the CDR3 reads TGTGCCAGCAGCTTGATCAGGGGGGGAGAGACCCAGTACTTC. Amino acids: CASSLIRGGETQYF.

The V call is TRBV9, the J call TRBJ1-1; D is unresolved. This CDR3 is 15 amino acids long. The V gene's germline CDR1 is SGDLS and CDR2 YYNGEE. The V and J ends lost 3 bases and 1 base respectively, with 13 bases between them. The CDR3 DNA sequence: TGTGCCAGCAGCGGTCCCGGGGAGGGGAACACTGAAGCTTTCTTT. The encoded protein is CASSGPGEGNTEAFF.

The chain uses TRBV2 and TRBJ2-3, with 7 bases matching TRBD2. The length of the CDR3 is 16 residues. V was pared by 5 bases and J by 0 bases, with 8 bases of the junction left unmatched. Germline-derived CDR1 and CDR2 are SNHLY and FYNNEI. In nucleotides, the CDR3 is TGTGCCAGCAGTTTACGACTAGCAGTTAGCACAGATACGCAGTATTTT. Encoded protein: CASSLRLAVSTDTQYF.

This chain joins TRBV18 and TRBJ2-1, with 9 bases aligning to TRBD1. Germline CDR1 is KGHSH and CDR2 is LQKENI. The CDR3 covers 15 residues. V dropped 3 bases and J dropped 6; count of bases not matched to a gene: 6. CDR3 sequence reads: CASSPPRDRANEQFF. In DNA, the CDR3 is TGTGCCAGCTCACCTCCACGGGACAGGGCCAATGAGCAGTTCTTC.

The chain combines TRBV5-1 with TRBJ1-1; TRBD1 aligns across 7 bases. Germline V lookup: CDR1 SGHRS, CDR2 YFSETQ. J gave up 4 bases and V 7 bases, and 13 bases lay outside the gene matches. There are 15 residues in the CDR3. The chain's CDR3 is CASSWGRQGGTEAFF. The CDR3 DNA reads TGCGCCAGCTCGTGGGGTCGACAGGGAGGCACTGAAGCTTTCTTT.

The V call is TRBV6-1, the J call TRBJ2-7, with TRBD2 matching over 13 bases. CDR1 is MNHNS and CDR2 is SASEGT in the germline V gene. This CDR3 has 18 amino acids. After removal of 1 base from V and 3 bases from J, the junction contained 9 bases not matched to a gene. The CDR3 bases are TGTGCCAGCAGTGAAGGGACTAGCGGGAGTTTAGGCAACTACGAGCAGTACTTC. The encoded protein is CASSEGTSGSLGNYEQYF.

CDR3 residues: CASSAGLAGSSGELFF. CDR3 in DNA: TGTGCCAGCAGTGCCGGACTAGCGGGTAGTTCCGGGGAGCTGTTTTTT. The chain links TRBV6-1 to TRBJ2-2; 11 bases are a match to TRBD2. Germline V lookup: CDR1 MNHNS, CDR2 SASEGT. V shed 4 bases and J 6 bases; nucleotides not matched to a gene: 7. The CDR3 covers 16 residues.

The chain has TRBV29-1 and TRBJ1-1; unclear D gene. Germline CDR1 and CDR2: SQVTM and ANQGSEA. The CDR3 length is 17 residues. V lost 3 bases to trimming and J lost 5 bases, with 25 bases between them. The CDR3 sequence is CSVDLPSRGLTSTEAFF. CDR3 in DNA: TGCAGCGTTGATCTGCCCAGTAGAGGATTGACGTCTACTGAAGCTTTCTTT.

The gene calls are TRBV2 and TRBJ2-7; 7 bases match TRBD2. Germline lookup yields CDR1 SNHLY and CDR2 FYNNEI. The CDR3 length is 15 residues. V was pared by 6 bases and J by 0 bases, with 8 bases of the junction left unmatched. The CDR3: CASRTTSASSYEQYF. The CDR3 nucleotides read TGTGCCAGCAGGACTACTAGCGCTAGCTCCTACGAGCAGTACTTC.

The rearrangement uses TRBV19 and TRBJ2-1; D perhaps matches TRBD2 (5 bases). The germline V and J ends were trimmed by 0 bases and 11 bases, with 14 bases remaining between them. CDR1 LNHDA and CDR2 SQIVND come from the germline V gene (reference sequence). CDR3 length: 14 amino acids. The CDR3 DNA is TGTGCCAGTAGTATAGATCTAGAGGGTAAACAGCAGTTCTTC. Residues: CASSIDLEGKQQFF.

The chain has TRBV4-1 and TRBJ2-1; 8 bases are shared with TRBD2. The trim removed 0 bases at V and 6 bases at J, leaving 7 bases unmatched. The germline gives CDR1 MGHRA, CDR2 YSYEKL. CDR3 length equals 16 residues. The CDR3 DNA sequence: TGCGCCAGCAGCCAAGAGCGGACTAGCCTTGGCAATGAGCAGTTCTTC. Its translation is CASSQERTSLGNEQFF.